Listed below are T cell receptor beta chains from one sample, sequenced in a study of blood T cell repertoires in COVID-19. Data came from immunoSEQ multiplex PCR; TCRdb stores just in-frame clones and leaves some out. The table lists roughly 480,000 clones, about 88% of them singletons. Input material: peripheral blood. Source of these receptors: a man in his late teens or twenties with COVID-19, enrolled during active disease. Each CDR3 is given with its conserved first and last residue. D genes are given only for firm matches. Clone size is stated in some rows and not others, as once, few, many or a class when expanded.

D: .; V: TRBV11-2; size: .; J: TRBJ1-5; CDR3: CASSWGGRDQPQHF; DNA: TGTGCCAGCAGCTGGGGGGGGCGCGATCAGCCCCAGCATTTT
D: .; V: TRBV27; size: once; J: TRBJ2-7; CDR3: CASSFRRRNSYEQYF; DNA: TGTGCCAGCAGTTTTAGGCGGCGAAACTCCTACGAGCAGTACTTC
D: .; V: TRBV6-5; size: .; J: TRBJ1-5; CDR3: CALALDGYNQPQHF; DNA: TGTGCCCTAGCCCTGGACGGATACAATCAGCCCCAGCATTTT
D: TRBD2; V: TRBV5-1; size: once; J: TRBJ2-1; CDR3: CASRRTSGSSYNEQFF; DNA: TGCGCCAGCCGGAGGACTAGCGGGAGCTCCTACAATGAGCAGTTCTTC
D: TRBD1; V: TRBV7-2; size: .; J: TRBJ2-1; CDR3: CASKGQGYNEQFF; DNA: TGTGCCAGCAAGGGACAGGGTTACAATGAGCAGTTCTTC
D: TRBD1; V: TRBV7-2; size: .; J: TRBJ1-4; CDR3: CASSLSGTGSEKLFF; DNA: TGTGCCAGCAGCTTGTCCGGGACAGGGAGTGAAAAACTGTTTTTT
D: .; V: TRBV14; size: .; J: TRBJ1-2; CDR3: CASSPRDTVLYGYTF; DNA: TGTGCCAGCAGCCCACGGGACACCGTACTCTATGGCTACACCTTC
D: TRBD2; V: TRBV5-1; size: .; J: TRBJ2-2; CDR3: CASSLVAGGANTGELFF; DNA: TGCGCCAGCAGCTTGGTAGCGGGGGGAGCGAACACCGGGGAGCTGTTTTTT
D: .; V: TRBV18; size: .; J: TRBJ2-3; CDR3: CASSPQGGGGTDTQYF; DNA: TGTGCCAGCTCACCGCAGGGTGGTGGGGGCACAGATACGCAGTATTTT
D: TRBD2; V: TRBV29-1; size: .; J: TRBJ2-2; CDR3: CSVVQRGGITGELFF; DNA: TGCAGCGTTGTGCAGCGGGGGGGGATCACCGGGGAGCTGTTTTTT
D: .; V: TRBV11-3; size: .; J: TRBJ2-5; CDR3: CASSLGGTAQETQYF; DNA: TGTGCCAGCAGCTTGGGAGGAACAGCCCAAGAGACCCAGTACTTC
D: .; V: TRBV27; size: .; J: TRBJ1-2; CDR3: CASRREPYGYTF; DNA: TGTGCCAGCAGGCGGGAACCCTATGGCTACACCTTC
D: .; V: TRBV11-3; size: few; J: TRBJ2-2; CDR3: CASRKGGGPGTGELFF; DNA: TGTGCCAGCAGAAAGGGGGGAGGGCCCGGCACCGGGGAGCTGTTTTTT
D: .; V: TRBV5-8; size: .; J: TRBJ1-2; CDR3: CASSLTGYGYTF; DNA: TGTGCCAGCAGCTTGACTGGCTATGGCTACACCTTC
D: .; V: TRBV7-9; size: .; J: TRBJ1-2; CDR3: CASSPLGVAGSGYTF; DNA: TGTGCCAGCAGCCCCCTGGGGGTAGCGGGAAGTGGCTACACCTTC
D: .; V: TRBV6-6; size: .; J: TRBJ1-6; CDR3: CATWQGDYLDSPLHF; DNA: TGTGCCACCTGGCAAGGGGATTATTTGGATTCACCCCTCCACTTT
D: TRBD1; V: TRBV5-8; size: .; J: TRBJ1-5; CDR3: CASSDGQGIQPQHF; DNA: TGTGCCAGCAGCGACGGACAGGGAATCCAGCCCCAGCATTTT
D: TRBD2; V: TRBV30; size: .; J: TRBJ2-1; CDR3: CAFVWREDNEQFF; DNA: TGTGCCTTCGTATGGCGGGAGGATAATGAGCAGTTCTTC
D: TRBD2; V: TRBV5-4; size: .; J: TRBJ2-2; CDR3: CASSPTSGIPFVGELFF; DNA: TGTGCCAGCAGCCCGACTAGCGGGATTCCGTTCGTCGGGGAGCTGTTTTTT
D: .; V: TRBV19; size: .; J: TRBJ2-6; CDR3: CASEGGANVLTF; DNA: TGTGCCAGTGAGGGTGGGGCCAACGTCCTGACTTTC
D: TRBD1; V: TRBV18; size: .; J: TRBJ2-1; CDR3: CASSPIQQDRIAVRDNEQFF; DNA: TGTGCCAGCTCACCAATACAGCAGGACAGGATAGCTGTGAGGGACAATGAGCAGTTCTTC
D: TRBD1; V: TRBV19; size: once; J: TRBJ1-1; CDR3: CASSRLPGQGGSEAFF; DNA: TGTGCCAGTAGTAGACTCCCCGGACAGGGCGGGTCTGAAGCTTTCTTT
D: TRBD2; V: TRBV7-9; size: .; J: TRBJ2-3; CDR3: CASSEGNFGGVDTQYF; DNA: TGTGCCAGCAGCGAGGGGAACTTTGGGGGGGTAGATACGCAGTATTTT
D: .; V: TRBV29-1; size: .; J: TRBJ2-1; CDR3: CSVQLAAYNEQFF; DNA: TGCAGCGTTCAACTAGCCGCTTACAATGAGCAGTTCTTC
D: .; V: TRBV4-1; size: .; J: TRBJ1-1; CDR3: CASSQDQEGDEAFF; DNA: TGCGCCAGCAGCCAAGATCAGGAGGGAGATGAAGCTTTCTTT
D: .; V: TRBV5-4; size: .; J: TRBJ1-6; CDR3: CASSRPGESPLHF; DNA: TGTGCCAGCAGCCGCCCGGGGGAATCACCCCTCCACTTT
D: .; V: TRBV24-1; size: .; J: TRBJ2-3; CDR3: CATSDGGEITDTQYF; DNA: TGTGCCACCAGTGATGGCGGCGAAATCACAGATACGCAGTATTTT
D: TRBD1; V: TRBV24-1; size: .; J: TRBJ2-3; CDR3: CATSDGTGPTDTQYF; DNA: TGTGCCACCAGTGACGGGACAGGGCCCACAGATACGCAGTATTTT
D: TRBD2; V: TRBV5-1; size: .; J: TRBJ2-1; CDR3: CASSLLAGGGNEQFF; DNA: TGCGCCAGCAGCCTTCTAGCGGGAGGAGGCAATGAGCAGTTCTTC
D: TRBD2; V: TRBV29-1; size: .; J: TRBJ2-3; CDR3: CSVEGLADQGTDTQYF; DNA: TGCAGCGTTGAAGGACTAGCGGACCAGGGCACAGATACGCAGTATTTT
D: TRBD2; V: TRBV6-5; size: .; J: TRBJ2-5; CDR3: CASRLAGVGETQYF; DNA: TGTGCCAGCAGACTAGCGGGGGTCGGTGAGACCCAGTACTTC
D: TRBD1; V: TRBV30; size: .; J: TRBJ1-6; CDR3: CAWSPRDRGNSPLHF; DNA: TGTGCCTGGAGTCCCCGGGACAGGGGTAATTCACCCCTCCACTTT
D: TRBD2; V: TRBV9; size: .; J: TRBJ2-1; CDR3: CASSVGLASGHNEQFF; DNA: TGTGCCAGCAGCGTAGGTTTGGCTAGCGGACACAATGAGCAGTTCTTC
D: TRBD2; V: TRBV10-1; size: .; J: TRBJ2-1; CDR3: CASSPGLANYNEQFF; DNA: TGCGCCAGCAGCCCCGGACTAGCGAATTACAATGAGCAGTTCTTC
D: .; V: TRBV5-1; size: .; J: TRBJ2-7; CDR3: CASSLDGYEQYF; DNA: TGCGCCAGCAGCTTGGACGGGTACGAGCAGTACTTC
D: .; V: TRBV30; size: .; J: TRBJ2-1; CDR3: CARRPSNTYNEQFF; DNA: TGTGCCCGGCGGCCCAGCAATACCTACAATGAGCAGTTCTTC
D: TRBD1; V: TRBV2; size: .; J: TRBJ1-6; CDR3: CASRVGTDNSPLHF; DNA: TGTGCCAGCAGGGTCGGGACAGATAATTCACCCCTCCACTTT
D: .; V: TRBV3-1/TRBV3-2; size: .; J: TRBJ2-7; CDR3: CASSQGGEQYF; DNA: TGTGCCAGCAGCCAAGGAGGAGAGCAGTACTTC
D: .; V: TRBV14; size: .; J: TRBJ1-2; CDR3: CASSQSRDYGYTF; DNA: TGTGCCAGCAGCCAGTCGAGAGACTATGGCTACACCTTC
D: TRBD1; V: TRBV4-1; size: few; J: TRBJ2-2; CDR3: CASSQVGTGSLGELFF; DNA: TGCGCCAGCAGCCAAGTTGGGACAGGATCCCTCGGGGAGCTGTTTTTT
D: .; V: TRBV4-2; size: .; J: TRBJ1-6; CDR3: CASSQRPTLDNSPLHF; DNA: TGTGCCAGCAGCCAGCGGCCGACGCTCGATAATTCACCCCTCCACTTT
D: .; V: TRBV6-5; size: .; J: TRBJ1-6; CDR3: CASSYSPGDSPLHF; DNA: TGTGCCAGCAGTTACAGCCCAGGGGATTCACCCCTCCACTTT